This section outlines one TCR beta chain sequence together with its context. Its antigen is not identified. Germline values: CDR1 MDHEN, CDR2 SYDVKM. J lost 4 bases, V lost 4 bases, and 7 bases had no gene match. This CDR3 spans 15 amino acids. The data originate from a study of neoadjuvant anti-PD-1 for oral cavity cancer. About the study: Nivolumab at 3 mg/kg was mostly given biweekly, three to four doses, pre-surgery.

Only in-frame clones appear in the TCRdb table, and some are missing; sequencing was by immunoSEQ multiplex PCR. Among about 8,700 clones listed, roughly 70% were seen once. Study outcomes and limitations: Treg/Th17 ratio rose with pretreatment blood and fell with post-treatment tumor TCRbeta clonality. Greater tumor shrinkage accompanied bigger post-treatment sizes of preexisting clones. TCR analyses covered only three patients per response group.

The TCR was taken from a person between 40 and 85 years old with oral cavity squamous cell carcinoma. The sample in question was tumor tissue, obtained before nivolumab (anti-PD-1) treatment. The V call is TRBV28, the J call TRBJ1-1; TRBD1 aligns across 9 bases. DNA of the CDR3: TGTGCCAGCAGTTCCCCGGGACAGGGTGCCACTGAAGCTTTCTTT. Protein product: CASSSPGQGATEAFF.